The 29 T cell receptor beta chains in this list originate from one sample, sequenced in a study of radiotherapy plus CTLA-4 blockade in lung cancer. Repertoires were generated with immunoSEQ multiplex PCR, while TCRdb's copy carries only in-frame clones and drops some. The sample has roughly 1,400 clones; 88% are singletons. The sample in question was tumor tissue, obtained from a patient treated with radiotherapy plus ipilimumab. These receptor sequences come from a human donor with non-small cell lung cancer who had a complete response to radiotherapy plus ipilimumab.

V is TRBV29-1 and J is TRBJ1-2, with D maybe TRBD1 (6 bases). Trimming stripped 5 bases from V and 2 bases from J, with 15 bases between. The germline V gene has CDR1 SQVTM and CDR2 ANQGSEA. The CDR3 loop spans 14 amino acids. CDR3 nucleotides: TGCAGCGTTCAGACAGGCCTTTTAAACTATGGCTACACCTTC. It yields the protein CSVQTGLLNYGYTF. Full variable domain (remainder filled in from reference TRBV29-1 and TRBJ1-2): SAVISQKPSRDICQRGTSLTIQCQVDSQVTMMFWYRQQPGQSLTLIATANQGSEATYESGFVIDKFPISRPNLTFSTLTVSNMSPEDSSIYLCSVQTGLLNYGYTFGSGTRLTVV.

The rearrangement uses TRBV7-2 and TRBJ2-4, with 9 bases that match TRBD2. CDR1 SGHTA and CDR2 FQGNSA come from the germline V gene. This CDR3 has 16 amino acids. With V trimmed by 1 base and J by 7 bases, 8 bases remained unmatched. The CDR3 DNA reads TGTGCCAGCAGCTTAGACCCAGCGGGGGGACGGAACATTCAGTACTTC. The encoded protein is CASSLDPAGGRNIQYF.

The rearrangement links TRBV12-5 to TRBJ1-5; D is possibly TRBD1 (5 bases). The CDR3 loop spans 14 amino acids. Trimming pared 6 bases from V and 3 bases from J, leaving 12 bases between. Germline loops: CDR1 LGHNT, CDR2 FRNRAP. Written as DNA, the CDR3 is TGTGCTAGTGGGGGGGGTAGCCCCAATCAGCCCCAGCATTTT. Protein: CASGGGSPNQPQHF.

This sequence joins TRBV10-2 and TRBJ2-7, with 10 bases identical to TRBD1. CDR3 length: 14 amino acids. Germline CDR1 and CDR2: WSHSY and SAAADI. Trimming removed 6 bases from V and 3 bases from J; junction bases left unmatched: 5. CDR3 in amino acids: CASSSGTGVYEQYF. CDR3 DNA: TGCGCCAGCAGCTCCGGGACAGGGGTCTACGAGCAGTACTTC.

V usage is TRBV7-2 and J usage is TRBJ2-1; D uncertain. Germline V lookup: CDR1 SGHTA, CDR2 FQGNSA. The CDR3 spans 14 residues. Trimming left V 5 bases short and J 4 bases short, with 12 bases between. Here the CDR3 DNA reads TGTGCCAGCAGCCCCTTGGGGTCGTACAATGAGCAGTTCTTC. This translates into CASSPLGSYNEQFF.

This chain uses TRBV29-1 with TRBJ2-2, with D unresolved. V was trimmed by 7 bases and J by 6 bases, leaving 9 bases between them. In germline, CDR1 is SQVTM, CDR2 ANQGSEA. This CDR3 has 11 residues. CDR3 amino acids: CSGQRAGELFF. The CDR3 nucleotides are TGCAGCGGGCAACGGGCCGGGGAGCTGTTTTTT.

This sequence joins TRBV7-9 and TRBJ2-7; 8 nucleotides match TRBD2. CDR3 length: 13 residues. The V gene's germline CDR1 is SEHNR and CDR2 FQNEAQ (reference sequence). The V segment lost 5 bases and the J segment 7 bases; nucleotides outside the gene matches: 7. As DNA, the CDR3 is TGTGCCAGCAGCCCCCCGGGGGGGCTGGAGCAGTACTTC. Translated: CASSPPGGLEQYF.

This clone was seen more than once but under ten times. The genes are TRBV11-3 and TRBJ2-2; possibly TRBD2 for D (5 bases). The CDR3 runs 15 residues. Germline V gene lookup returns CDR1 SGHNT and CDR2 YENEEA. The germline V and J ends were trimmed by 3 bases and 5 bases, with 13 bases remaining between them. CDR3 amino acids: CASSFRAPGTGELFF. CDR3 sequence (DNA): TGTGCCAGCAGCTTCCGGGCCCCGGGGACCGGGGAGCTGTTTTTT. Filled out from reference TRBV11-3 and TRBJ2-2, the complete variable domain reads EAGVVQSPRYKIIEKKQPVAFWCNPISGHNTLYWYLQNLGQGPELLIRYENEEAVDDSQLPKDRFSAERLKGVDSTLKIQPAELGDSAVYLCASSFRAPGTGELFFGEGSRLTVL.

V is TRBV7-8 and J is TRBJ2-7; a weak D match, TRBD2 (6 bases). Trimming took 4 bases from V and 7 from J, leaving 26 bases between them. Per the germline V gene, CDR1 is SGHVS and CDR2 is FQNEAQ. This CDR3 has 17 amino acids. CDR3 in amino acids: CASSSSRSGGALVEQYV. The CDR3 nucleotides read TGTGCCAGCAGCTCGTCCCGATCGGGCGGGGCCCTAGTTGAGCAGTACGTC.

This clone was seen only once. Other DNA sequences within the sample encode an identical CDR3. V gene TRBV18 combines with J gene TRBJ2-3, with D maybe TRBD2 (5 bases). In germline, CDR1 is KGHSH, CDR2 LQKENI. V lost 3 bases to trimming and J lost 2 bases, with 6 bases between them. This CDR3 has 13 amino acids. The CDR3 reads CASSPGDTDTQYF. CDR3 DNA sequence: TGTGCCAGCTCACCGGGAGACACAGATACGCAGTATTTT. The full variable domain, rest sourced from reference TRBV18 and TRBJ2-3, is NAGVMQNPRHLVRRRGQEARLRCSPMKGHSHVYWYRQLPEEGLKFMVYLQKENIIDESGMPKERFSAEFPKEGPSILRIQQVVRGDSAAYFCASSPGDTDTQYFGPGTRLTVL.

This rearrangement joins TRBV13 to TRBJ1-5; D is unclear. Germline-derived CDR1 and CDR2 are PRHDT and FYEKMQ (reference sequence). This CDR3 region has 12 residues. Trimming cost V 0 bases and J 7 bases, with 4 bases left between them. CDR3 DNA sequence: TGTGCCAGCAGCTTAGGGGGCCAGCCCCAGCATTTT. As protein: CASSLGGQPQHF. The whole variable domain, remainder taken from reference TRBV13 and TRBJ1-5, is AAGVIQSPRHLIKEKRETATLKCYPIPRHDTVYWYQQGPGQDPQFLISFYEKMQSDKGSIPDRFSAQQFSDYHSELNMSSLELGDSALYFCASSLGGQPQHFGDGTRLSIL.

The chain carries TRBV9 and TRBJ1-2, with no clear D. V was shortened by 5 bases and J by 5 bases, with 13 bases between the two germline ends. This CDR3 has 13 residues. Germline CDR1 is SGDLS and CDR2 is YYNGEE. The CDR3 spells CASRDFTAYGYTF. CDR3 DNA sequence: TGTGCCAGCAGGGACTTTACCGCTTATGGCTACACCTTC.

This sequence joins TRBV5-1 and TRBJ2-1; 8 nucleotides line up with TRBD1. This CDR3 is 15 amino acids long. Germline V CDR1 and CDR2: SGHRS, YFSETQ. The ends lost 4 bases at V and 4 bases at J; junction bases unmatched: 7. The CDR3 loop is CASSNAGTGYNEQFF. The CDR3 bases are TGCGCCAGCAGCAACGCCGGGACAGGTTACAATGAGCAGTTCTTC.

In this sample, this clone turned up once. The chain has TRBV18 and TRBJ2-7; possibly TRBD2 for D (5 bases). Trimming cost V 6 bases and J 6 bases, with 21 bases left between them. Germline-derived CDR1 and CDR2 are KGHSH and LQKENI. The CDR3 length is 15 residues. As DNA, the CDR3 is TGTGCCAGCTCCCTCCTTGAAGGTGGCGCGGGCGAGCAGTACGTC. It yields the protein CASSLLEGGAGEQYV.

This sequence joins TRBV4-1 and TRBJ2-1; 7 nucleotides match TRBD1. This CDR3 region has 16 residues. Germline V lookup: CDR1 MGHRA, CDR2 YSYEKL. Trimming removed 1 base from V and 4 bases from J; junction bases left unmatched: 7. Written as DNA, the CDR3 is TGCGCCAGCAGCCAAGGACAGGGTACGGGGTACAATGAGCAGTTCTTC. Encoded protein: CASSQGQGTGYNEQFF.

This clone came up once. The CDR3 sequence is CASSSGNANEKLFF. CDR3 nucleotides: TGCGCCAGCAGCTCTGGGAACGCTAATGAAAAACTGTTTTTT. V is TRBV5-1 and J is TRBJ1-4; D not resolved. Trimming stripped 3 bases from V and 3 bases from J, with 9 bases between. The CDR3 runs 14 residues. CDR1 and CDR2 (germline): SGHRS, YFSETQ.

The V gene is TRBV30, the J gene TRBJ1-4; D unresolved. Trimming took off 4 bases at V and 0 bases at J, with 6 bases between the two ends. The CDR3 runs to 13 residues. Germline V lookup: CDR1 GTSNPN, CDR2 SVGIG (reference sequence). Written as DNA, the CDR3 is TGTGCCTGGACAAAGACAACTAATGAAAAACTGTTTTTT. This codes for CAWTKTTNEKLFF.

The chain couples TRBV30 to TRBJ2-3; D perhaps matches TRBD1 (7 bases). The germline V gene has CDR1 GTSNPN and CDR2 SVGIG (reference sequence). The CDR3 totals 14 residues. Trimming shortened V by 1 base and J by 6 bases, and 14 bases separated the two germline ends. The CDR3 DNA reads as TGTGCCTGGAGTGGAGCAGGGGGGCCTGATACGCAGTATTTT. Its translation: CAWSGAGGPDTQYF. The complete variable domain, with remaining parts taken from reference TRBV30 and TRBJ2-3, reads SQTIHQWPATLVQPVGSPLSLECTVEGTSNPNLYWYRQAAGRGLQLLFYSVGIGQISSEVPQNLSASRPQDRQFILSSKKLLLSDSGFYLCAWSGAGGPDTQYFGPGTRLTVL.

The genes are TRBV6-1 and TRBJ2-7, with D unresolved. The V gene's germline CDR1 is MNHNS and CDR2 SASEGT. The CDR3 is 12 amino acids. V lost 2 bases and J 3 bases, leaving 5 bases between the germline ends. CDR3: CASSETNYEQYF. Here the CDR3 DNA reads TGTGCCAGCAGTGAAACTAACTACGAGCAGTACTTC.

This clone appeared a few times. CDR3 residues: CASSATALAKNIQYF. CDR3 bases: TGTGCCAGCTCAGCGACAGCCCTAGCCAAAAACATTCAGTACTTC. The chain combines TRBV18 with TRBJ2-4; maybe TRBD1 (5 bases). V lost 5 bases, J lost 0 bases, and 11 bases lay in between. CDR1 is KGHSH, CDR2 LQKENI, per germline. CDR3 size: 15 residues.

The chain couples TRBV30 to TRBJ2-4, with 7 bases that match TRBD1. CDR1 is GTSNPN and CDR2 is SVGIG in the germline V gene (reference sequence). With V trimmed by 1 base and J by 0 bases, 6 bases remained unmatched. This CDR3 has 16 residues. CDR3 sequence (DNA): TGTGCCTGGAGTGGACAGGGCGTCGGAGCCAAAAACATTCAGTACTTC. Translation: CAWSGQGVGAKNIQYF. Together with reference TRBV30 and TRBJ2-4, the CDR3 gives the full variable domain: SQTIHQWPATLVQPVGSPLSLECTVEGTSNPNLYWYRQAAGRGLQLLFYSVGIGQISSEVPQNLSASRPQDRQFILSSKKLLLSDSGFYLCAWSGQGVGAKNIQYFGAGTRLSVL.

The V and J genes are TRBV6-1 and TRBJ2-7; D assignment may be TRBD1 or TRBD2 (7 bases each). The CDR3 has 15 residues. V was cut by 0 bases and J by 2 bases, with 11 bases left in between. Per germline, CDR1 MNHNS and CDR2 SASEGT. CDR3 coding DNA: TGTGCCAGCAGTGAAGCGCCAGGGGGGGCCTACGAGCAGTACGTC. It yields the protein CASSEAPGGAYEQYV.

About this clone: One end of the junction does not line up with germline, which may come from a read error. The chain combines TRBV19 with TRBJ2-3; D not resolved. The CDR3 has 12 residues. Per the germline V gene, CDR1 is LNHDA and CDR2 is SQIVND (reference sequence). This chain's CDR3 is CASSIGTNTQYF. The CDR3 nucleotides are TGTGCCAGTAGTATAGGCACAAATACGCAGTATTTT. The variable domain in full, with the rest retrieved from reference TRBV19 and TRBJ2-3, is DGGITQSPKYLFRKEGQNVTLSCEQNLNHDAMYWYRQDPGQGLRLIYYSQIVNDFQKGDIAEGYSVSREKKESFPLTVTSAQKNPTAFYLCASSIGTNTQYFGPGTRLTVL.

The gene calls are TRBV15 and TRBJ1-1; no clear D gene. There are 13 residues in the CDR3. Germline CDR1 LNHNV, CDR2 YYDKDF (reference sequence). Trimming shortened V by 1 base and J by 1 base, and 4 bases separated the two germline ends. CDR3 amino acids: CATSRVGNTEAFF. The CDR3 coding sequence is TGTGCCACCAGCAGAGTAGGGAACACTGAAGCTTTCTTT.

The chain has TRBV5-1 and TRBJ2-1; 9 bases align to TRBD2. The V gene end was trimmed by 3 bases and the J gene end by 1 base; junction bases not matched to a gene: 8. This CDR3 has 17 residues. The germline CDR1 and CDR2 sequences are SGHRS and YFSETQ. CDR3: CASSSSASGISYNEQFF. CDR3 coding DNA: TGCGCCAGCAGCTCTTCGGCTAGCGGGATATCCTACAATGAGCAGTTCTTC.

About this clone itself: Other DNA sequences from this sample encode an identical CDR3 as well. This rearrangement joins TRBV11-3 to TRBJ2-5; 11 bases fit TRBD1. Per the germline V gene, CDR1 is SGHNT and CDR2 is YENEEA. Trimming at V came to 5 bases and at J to 2 bases, leaving 13 bases not matched to a gene. The CDR3 length is 18 residues. The CDR3 spells CASSSPGTGGFAQETQYF. CDR3 DNA sequence: TGTGCCAGCAGCAGCCCCGGGACAGGGGGTTTTGCACAAGAGACCCAGTACTTC.

The V call is TRBV18, the J call TRBJ2-7; 7 nucleotides line up with TRBD2. The CDR3 consists of 14 residues. Unmatched junction bases numbered 5, after V lost 3 bases and J lost 3 bases. The germline V gene has CDR1 KGHSH and CDR2 LQKENI. The CDR3 region has the DNA TGTGCCAGCTCACCCGTGAGCGGGGTCTACGAGCAGTACTTC. This encodes CASSPVSGVYEQYF.

This sequence joins TRBV14 and TRBJ2-1; 7 positions agree with TRBD2. Trimming removed 4 bases from V and 5 bases from J; junction bases left unmatched: 20. Germline CDR1 and CDR2: SGHDN and FVKESK. The CDR3 runs to 19 residues. CDR3 sequence: CASSRATLRLANPHNEQFF. The CDR3 DNA follows: TGTGCCAGCAGCCGGGCCACCCTCCGACTAGCCAACCCCCACAATGAGCAGTTCTTC. Looking up the rest from reference TRBV14 and TRBJ2-1 gives the full variable domain: EAGVTQFPSHSVIEKGQTVTLRCDPISGHDNLYWYRRVMGKEIKFLLHFVKESKQDESGMPNNRFLAERTGGTYSTLKVQPAELEDSGVYFCASSRATLRLANPHNEQFFGPGTRLTVL.

The DNA for the CDR3 is TGCAGCGCTCAATTTCGTGGGGAGCTGTTTTTT. It codes for CSAQFRGELFF. This sequence joins TRBV29-1 and TRBJ2-2, with D unresolved. CDR3 length equals 11 residues. Germline CDR1 SQVTM, CDR2 ANQGSEA. Trimming removed 7 bases from V and 8 bases from J, with 11 bases in between.